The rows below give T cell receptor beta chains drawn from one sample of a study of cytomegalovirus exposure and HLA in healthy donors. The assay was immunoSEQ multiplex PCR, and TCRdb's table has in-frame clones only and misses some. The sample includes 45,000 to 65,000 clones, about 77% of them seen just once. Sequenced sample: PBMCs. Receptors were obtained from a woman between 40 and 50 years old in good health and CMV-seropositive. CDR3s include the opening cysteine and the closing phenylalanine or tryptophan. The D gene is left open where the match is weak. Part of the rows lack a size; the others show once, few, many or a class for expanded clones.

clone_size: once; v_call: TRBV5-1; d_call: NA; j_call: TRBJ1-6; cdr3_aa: CASSVNPYNSPLHF; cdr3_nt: TGCGCCAGCAGCGTCAATCCCTATAATTCACCCCTCCACTTT
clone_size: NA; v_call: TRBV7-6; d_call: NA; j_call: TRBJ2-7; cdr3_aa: CASSFAGAAEQYF; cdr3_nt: TGTGCCAGCAGCTTCGCGGGTGCGGCGGAGCAGTACTTC
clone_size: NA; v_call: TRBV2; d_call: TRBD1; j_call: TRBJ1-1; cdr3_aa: CASSERGTGTGFTEAFF; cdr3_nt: TGTGCCAGCAGTGAAAGGGGAACCGGGACAGGGTTCACTGAAGCTTTCTTT
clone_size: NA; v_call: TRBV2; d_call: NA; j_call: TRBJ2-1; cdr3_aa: CASSVSQQFF; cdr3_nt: TGTGCCAGCAGCGTTAGTCAGCAGTTCTTC
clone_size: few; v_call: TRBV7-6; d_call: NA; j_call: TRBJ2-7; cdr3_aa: CASSLDASSYEQYF; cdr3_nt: TGTGCCAGCAGCTTAGACGCCAGCTCCTACGAGCAGTACTTC
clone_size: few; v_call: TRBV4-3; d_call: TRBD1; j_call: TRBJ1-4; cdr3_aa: CASSQDSGTATNEKLFF; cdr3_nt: TGCGCCAGCAGCCAAGATTCAGGGACAGCAACTAATGAAAAACTGTTTTTT
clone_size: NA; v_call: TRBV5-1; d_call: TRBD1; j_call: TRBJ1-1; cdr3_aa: CASSLEGATEAFF; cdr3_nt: TGCGCCAGCAGCTTAGAGGGGGCCACTGAAGCTTTCTTT
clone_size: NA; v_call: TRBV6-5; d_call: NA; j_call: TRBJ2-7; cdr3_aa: CASRNQGLWEQYF; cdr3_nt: TGTGCCAGCAGAAATCAGGGTTTATGGGAGCAGTACTTC
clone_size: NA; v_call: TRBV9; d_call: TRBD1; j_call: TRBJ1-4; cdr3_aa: CASSVDGRGQEKLFF; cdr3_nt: TGTGCCAGCAGCGTAGACGGCAGGGGGCAAGAAAAACTGTTTTTT
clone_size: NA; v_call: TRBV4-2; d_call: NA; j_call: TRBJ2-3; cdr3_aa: CASSQVSAATDTQYF; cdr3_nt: TGTGCCAGCAGCCAAGTAAGTGCGGCGACAGATACGCAGTATTTT
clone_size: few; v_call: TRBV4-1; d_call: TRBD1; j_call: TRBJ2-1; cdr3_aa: CASSPGQGGYNEQFF; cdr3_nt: TGCGCCAGCAGCCCCGGACAGGGGGGCTACAATGAGCAGTTCTTC
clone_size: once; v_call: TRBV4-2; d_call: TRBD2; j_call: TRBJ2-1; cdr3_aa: CASSQRLAGALNEQFF; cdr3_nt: TGTGCCAGCAGCCAAAGGCTAGCGGGGGCCCTGAATGAGCAGTTCTTC
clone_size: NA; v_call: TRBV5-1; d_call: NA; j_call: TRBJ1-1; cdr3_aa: CASSPGDGTEAFF; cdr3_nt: TGCGCCAGCAGCCCCGGGGATGGGACTGAAGCTTTCTTT
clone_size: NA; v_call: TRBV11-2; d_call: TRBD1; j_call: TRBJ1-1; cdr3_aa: CASSPGQGRRNTEAFF; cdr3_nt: TGTGCCAGCAGCCCCGGACAGGGAAGAAGGAACACTGAAGCTTTCTTT
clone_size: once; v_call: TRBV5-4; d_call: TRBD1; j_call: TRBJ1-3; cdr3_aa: CASSLGLDRGPTIYF; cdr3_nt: TGTGCCAGCAGCTTGGGTTTGGACAGGGGGCCCACCATATATTTT
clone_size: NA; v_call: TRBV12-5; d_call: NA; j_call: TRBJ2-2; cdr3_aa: CASGLYQGYTGELFF; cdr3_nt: TGTGCTAGTGGTTTGTATCAGGGGTACACCGGGGAGCTGTTTTTT
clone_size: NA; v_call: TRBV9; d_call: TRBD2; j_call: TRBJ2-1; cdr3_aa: CASSPSGGLWYEQFF; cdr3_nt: TGTGCCAGCAGCCCTAGCGGGGGGCTGTGGTATGAGCAGTTCTTC
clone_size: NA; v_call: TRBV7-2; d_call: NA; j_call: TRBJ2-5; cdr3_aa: CASSLAVADFQETQYF; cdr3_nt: TGTGCCAGCAGCTTGGCCGTAGCGGACTTCCAAGAGACCCAGTACTTC
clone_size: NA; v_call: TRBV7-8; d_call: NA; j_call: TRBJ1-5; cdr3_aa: CASSLAGPLNQPQHF; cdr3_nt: TGTGCCAGCAGCTTAGCGGGGCCCCTCAATCAGCCCCAGCATTTT
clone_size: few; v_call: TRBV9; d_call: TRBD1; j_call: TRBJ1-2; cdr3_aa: CASSVGGTANYGYTF; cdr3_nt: TGTGCCAGCAGCGTAGGCGGGACAGCTAACTATGGCTACACCTTC
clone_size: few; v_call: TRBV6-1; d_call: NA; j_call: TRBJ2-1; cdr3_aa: CASSERYNEQFF; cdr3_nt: TGTGCCAGCAGTGAACGCTACAATGAGCAGTTCTTC
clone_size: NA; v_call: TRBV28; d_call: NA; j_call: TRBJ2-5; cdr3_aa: CASSRETQYF; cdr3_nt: TGTGCCAGCAGTCGAGAGACCCAGTACTTC
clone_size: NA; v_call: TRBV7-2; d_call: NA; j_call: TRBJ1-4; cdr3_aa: CASSPGTPTNEKLFF; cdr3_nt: TGTGCCAGCAGCCCAGGGACACCAACTAATGAAAAACTGTTTTTT
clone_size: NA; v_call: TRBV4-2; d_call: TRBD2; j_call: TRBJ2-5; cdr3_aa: CASSQEGTSLTQTQYF; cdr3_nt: TGTGCCAGCAGCCAAGAAGGGACTAGCCTAACCCAGACCCAGTACTTC
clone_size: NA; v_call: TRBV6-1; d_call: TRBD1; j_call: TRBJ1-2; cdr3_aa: CASSTTGDHYGYTF; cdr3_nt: TGTGCCAGCAGTACCACAGGGGACCACTATGGCTACACCTTC
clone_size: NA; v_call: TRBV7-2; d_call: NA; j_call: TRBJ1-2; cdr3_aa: CASSSYVANYGYTF; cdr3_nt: TGTGCCAGCAGCTCTTACGTAGCTAACTATGGCTACACCTTC